Here is one T cell receptor beta chain with its context. Its antigen is not identified. This specimen belongs to a study of post-analysis software for immune sequencing data. Study information: Included among the disease courses, which were recorded for the cohort, were relapsing-remitting, secondary progressive and progressive-relapsing multiple sclerosis.

Study results and caveats: Those with multiple sclerosis, the patient group, showed significantly lower normalized Chao1 diversity than controls. Those samples that were prepared in the same batch co-clustered strongly by F measure. Patients used about 5 TRBV segments, including TRBV5-6, TRBV5-1 and TRBV20-1, more often than controls.

TCR beta cDNA libraries had unique molecular identifiers. A single record per CDR3 protein comes from TCRdb applying MiXCR to the PCR reads. The table shows about 760,000 distinct CDR3 sequences, with 25% to 30% occurring only once. The germline CDR1 and CDR2 sequences are SGHRS and YFSETQ. The CDR3 sequence is 11 residues long. Trimming took 0 bases from V and 15 from J, leaving 10 bases between them. V and J are TRBV5-1 and TRBJ2-1, with D uncertain. The source of this sequence is a girl under 18 with multiple sclerosis. Material for sequencing was blood. In DNA, the CDR3 is TGCGCCAGCAGCTTGGTAAGAAACCTGTTCTTC. Translating it yields CASSLVRNLFF.